This T cell receptor beta chain appears in the sequencing data of a study of T cells in Graves' hyperthyroidism and ophthalmopathy. Across the whole study: Once the initial diagnosis was made, peripheral blood was obtained before any treatment. General observations from the study: Blood also held most thyroid clonotypes expanded beyond 0.001. A model using 13 V-J features told ophthalmopathy apart from stable hyperthyroidism.

From RNA transcripts, TCR beta CDR3 regions were amplified. The HTBI set primed first-round TCR CDR3 RT-PCR. From the multiplex PCR reads, TCRdb called clonotypes with MiXCR, one entry per CDR3 protein. The sample has about 330,000 distinct CDR3 sequences, about an eighth seen once. This clonotype was seen ten or more times. Its antigen remains unidentified. CDR1 is LNHDA, CDR2 SQIVND, per germline (reference sequence). The V gene lost 3 bases and the J gene lost 0 bases, with 9 bases spanning the gap. The CDR3 runs 14 residues. Under 3 months was the duration of disease in ophthalmopathy patients, who also had a Clinical Activity Score of at least 3 and a NOSPECS grade of at least 4.

Sequencing input: blood. The TCR comes from a woman aged 40-49 years with Graves' ophthalmopathy. The V and J genes are TRBV19 and TRBJ2-7; either TRBD1 or TRBD2 may fit D (5 bases each). CDR3 coding DNA: TGTGCCAGTAGTATGGACGGGGCCTCCTACGAGCAGTACTTC. It yields the protein CASSMDGASYEQYF. The full variable domain, completed using reference TRBV19 and TRBJ2-7, is DGGITQSPKYLFRKEGQNVTLSCEQNLNHDAMYWYRQDPGQGLRLIYYSQIVNDFQKGDIAEGYSVSREKKESFPLTVTSAQKNPTAFYLCASSMDGASYEQYFGPGTRLTVT.